The 28 T cell receptor beta chains presented below share a single source sample, sequenced in a study of cytomegalovirus exposure and HLA in healthy donors. The primer mix had 60 Vbeta and 13 Jbeta primers. Using immunoSEQ multiplex PCR, the repertoire was profiled, and TCRdb retains in-frame clones only, with some absent. This sample has approximately 170,000 clones, with roughly 85% found just once. Sequencing used PBMCs. The source of these receptors is a boy aged 2 to 9 in good health and CMV-seronegative.

This clone has more than one count but fewer than ten. The rearrangement joins TRBV5-4 to TRBJ1-4; 8 bases agree with TRBD1. V dropped 3 bases and J dropped 7; count of bases not matched to a gene: 8. Germline CDR1 and CDR2: SGHNT and YYREEE (reference sequence). CDR3 size: 15 residues. CDR3 sequence: CASSSDRGGGEKLFF. The CDR3 DNA reads as TGTGCCAGCAGCTCTGACAGGGGAGGGGGTGAAAAACTGTTTTTT. Full variable domain (rest looked up from reference TRBV5-4 and TRBJ1-4): ETGVTQSPTHLIKTRGQQVTLRCSSQSGHNTVSWYQQALGQGPQFIFQYYREEENGRGNFPPRFSGLQFPNYSSELNVNALELDDSALYLCASSSDRGGGEKLFFGSGTQLSVL.

The chain joins TRBV27 to TRBJ1-1; D is ambiguous. Trimming pared 11 bases from V and 7 bases from J, leaving 23 bases between. CDR3 length: 14 amino acids. Germline-derived CDR1 and CDR2 are MNHEY and SMNVEV (reference sequence). As DNA, the CDR3 is TGTGCCCCCATGACGTTCCACAAGTCGGGTGAAGCTTTCTTT. Protein product: CAPMTFHKSGEAFF.

The chain has TRBV5-8 and TRBJ2-3, with TRBD2 matching 8 bases. Germline CDR1 is SGHTS and CDR2 is YDEGEE. Trimming took 2 bases from V and 5 from J; bases not matched to a gene: 4. This CDR3 has 14 amino acids. The CDR3 coding sequence is TGTGCCAGCAGCTTTTCCGGGAGGGGAGATACGCAGTATTTT. This sequence encodes CASSFSGRGDTQYF.

Here the CDR3 reads CASSKAVLGGFYEQYV. The CDR3 region has the DNA TGTGCCAGCAGCAAAGCCGTCCTGGGGGGATTCTACGAGCAGTACGTC. The chain is built from TRBV21-1 and TRBJ2-7; the DNA was not used to check the table's D call, TRBD2. TRBV21-1 is described as a pseudogene. CDR3 length equals 16 residues.

This sequence joins TRBV7-9 and TRBJ1-2; 8 nucleotides match TRBD1. The CDR3 runs 12 residues. Germline V CDR1 and CDR2: SEHNR, FQNEAQ (reference sequence). Trimming cost V 4 bases and J 6 bases; bases outside gene matches: 1. CDR3 DNA: TGTGCCAGCAGCTCGACAGGGGATGGCTACACCTTC. Protein sequence: CASSSTGDGYTF.

This clone appeared a few times. The CDR3, as DNA: TGTGCCAGCAGCCCCCCCTTGGGGGCGCCTCACGAGCAGTACTTC. It codes for CASSPPLGAPHEQYF. The chain employs TRBV5-6 and TRBJ2-7, with a tentative D call TRBD1 (6 bases). V lost 4 bases and J lost 5, with 19 bases in between. The CDR3 spans 15 residues. CDR1 and CDR2 (germline): SGHDT, YYEEEE.

The CDR3 coding sequence is TGTGCCTGGACTCTAGCGGTCTCCTACAATGAGCAGTTCTTC. Amino acid sequence: CAWTLAVSYNEQFF. V gene TRBV30 combines with J gene TRBJ2-1; 7 nucleotides align to TRBD2. V lost 4 bases and J lost 0; bases outside the gene matches: 3. Germline assignment: CDR1 GTSNPN and CDR2 SVGIG (reference sequence). The CDR3 spans 14 residues. The full variable domain, with the rest looked up from reference TRBV30 and TRBJ2-1, is SQTIHQWPATLVQPVGSPLSLECTVEGTSNPNLYWYRQAAGRGLQLLFYSVGIGQISSEVPQNLSASRPQDRQFILSSKKLLLSDSGFYLCAWTLAVSYNEQFFGPGTRLTVL.

This sequence joins TRBV11-2 and TRBJ2-5; possibly TRBD2 for D (5 bases). The CDR3 has 16 amino acids. Trimming stripped 1 base from V and 5 bases from J, with 17 bases between. Germline CDR1 SGHAT, CDR2 FQNNGV. The CDR3 DNA follows: TGTGCCAGCAGCTTAGTGGCTAGCATCCGGCCCGAGACCCAGTACTTC. Its protein product is CASSLVASIRPETQYF.

The gene calls are TRBV5-5 and TRBJ2-7; TRBD1 agrees at 9 bases. Germline V CDR1 and CDR2: SGHKS, YYEKEE (reference sequence). The CDR3 consists of 14 residues. V lost 4 bases, J lost 4 bases, and 6 bases stayed unmatched. The CDR3 DNA reads as TGTGCCAGCAGCCGGGACAGGGCGCCTTACGAGCAGTACTTC. Protein: CASSRDRAPYEQYF.

The rearrangement uses TRBV4-1 and TRBJ2-7; 12 nucleotides agree with TRBD2. With 2 bases clipped from V and 5 bases from J, the junction kept 4 bases outside the gene matches. The CDR3 has 15 residues. Germline CDR1 and CDR2: MGHRA and YSYEKL. In DNA form, the CDR3 reads TGCGCCAGCAGCCAACTAGCGGGGGGGCCCCACGAGCAGTACGTC. It is translated as CASSQLAGGPHEQYV.

The chain links TRBV15 to TRBJ1-5, with D possibly being TRBD1 (5 bases). The CDR3 has 14 residues. Germline V gene lookup returns CDR1 LNHNV and CDR2 YYDKDF (reference sequence). Trimming left V 0 bases short and J 6 bases short, with 9 bases between. As DNA, the CDR3 is TGTGCCACCAGCAGAGACCCCAGGGTTCAGCCCCAGCATTTT. It specifies CATSRDPRVQPQHF.

This clone occurred a few times. The V call is TRBV19, the J call TRBJ1-1; no definite D call. The CDR3 is 14 residues long. Trimming took off 5 bases at V and 4 bases at J, with 14 bases between the two ends. Looked up from germline, CDR1 is LNHDA and CDR2 is SQIVND (reference sequence). The DNA of the CDR3 is TGTGCCAGTAGTGCCGAAAGGAGGTTCACTGAAGCTTTCTTT. Protein sequence: CASSAERRFTEAFF.

As to this clone: One end of the junction fails to match germline, which may point to a read error. The chain carries TRBV5-4 and TRBJ1-3; D gene unclear. CDR1 SGHNT and CDR2 YYREEE come from the germline V gene (reference sequence). The CDR3 sequence is 12 residues long. CDR3 DNA: TGTGCCAGCAGCTCCGAAAGCGGGAGGGTGTTTTTT. Translated: CASSSESGRVFF.

The chain has TRBV19 and TRBJ1-1, with 7 bases aligning to TRBD1. CDR3 size: 12 residues. V was clipped by 7 bases and J by 6 bases; unmatched bases: 5. Looked up from germline, CDR1 is LNHDA and CDR2 is SQIVND (reference sequence). CDR3 in amino acids: CASTTGEAEAFF. The CDR3 DNA reads as TGTGCCAGTACCACAGGGGAGGCTGAAGCTTTCTTT.

This chain connects TRBV7-9 to TRBJ1-2; 9 positions agree with TRBD1. The CDR3 has 15 residues. Trimming at V came to 4 bases and at J to 2 bases, leaving 5 bases not matched to a gene. The V gene's germline CDR1 is SEHNR and CDR2 FQNEAQ (reference sequence). CDR3 amino acids: CASSSPGQGNYGYTF. In nucleotides, the CDR3 is TGTGCCAGCAGCTCACCGGGACAGGGAAACTATGGCTACACCTTC.

The chain links TRBV25-1 to TRBJ1-3; D not certain. Germline V gene lookup returns CDR1 MGHDK and CDR2 SYGVNS. V was clipped by 7 bases and J by 3 bases, with 10 bases between them. CDR3 length: 13 residues. The CDR3 nucleotides are TGTGCCAGCAACAGTGTTTTTGGAAACACCATATATTTT. Protein sequence: CASNSVFGNTIYF.

V usage is TRBV28 and J usage is TRBJ2-3; a weak D match, TRBD1 (5 bases). Trimming cost V 6 bases and J 5 bases, with 18 bases left between them. Germline V gene sequence: CDR1 MDHEN, CDR2 SYDVKM. The CDR3 extends over 15 amino acids. The CDR3 nucleotides read TGTGCCAGCAGACCCCCCGACAGCCCGAAAGATACGCAGTATTTT. Its protein is CASRPPDSPKDTQYF.

The chain has TRBV25-1 and TRBJ2-3, with TRBD1 matching over 7 bases. Trimming cost V 6 bases and J 8 bases; bases outside gene matches: 11. CDR1 is MGHDK and CDR2 is SYGVNS in the germline V gene. The CDR3 has 14 amino acids. CDR3 region: CASSIETGRATQYF. Written as DNA, the CDR3 is TGTGCCAGCAGCATCGAGACAGGGAGAGCTACGCAGTATTTT.

This sequence joins TRBV19 and TRBJ2-7; 9 bases are a match to TRBD1. There are 16 residues in the CDR3. CDR1 is LNHDA and CDR2 is SQIVND in the germline V gene (reference sequence). The ends lost 8 bases at V and 4 bases at J; junction bases unmatched: 15. The CDR3 DNA reads as TGTGCCAGTTCGCCAATTCCGGGACAGGGAACGTACGAGCAGTACTTC. Protein: CASSPIPGQGTYEQYF.

The chain employs TRBV10-2 and TRBJ1-5, with D hard to call. The V end was cut by 8 bases, the J end by 6 bases, with 8 bases between. CDR3 length: 11 residues. CDR1 and CDR2 from the germline V gene are WSHSY and SAAADI. CDR3 DNA sequence: TGCGCCAGCCCCCCGGGTCAGCCCCAGCATTTT. Translating it yields CASPPGQPQHF.

This chain joins TRBV15 and TRBJ1-5; 8 nucleotides line up with TRBD1. With 3 bases clipped from V and 0 bases from J, the junction kept 4 bases outside the gene matches. The CDR3 is made up of 16 amino acids. The germline V gene has CDR1 LNHNV and CDR2 YYDKDF (reference sequence). CDR3 sequence (DNA): TGTGCCACCAGCAGGCAGGACAGGGATAGCAATCAGCCCCAGCATTTT. This sequence encodes CATSRQDRDSNQPQHF.

The CDR3 reads CASSENLGEQFF. CDR3 in DNA: TGTGCCAGCAGTGAGAACCTCGGTGAGCAGTTCTTC. The chain carries TRBV6-5 and TRBJ2-1, with no clear D. The germline V gene encodes CDR1 MNHEY and CDR2 SVGAGI. The CDR3 totals 12 residues. V was clipped by 5 bases and J by 9 bases, with 11 bases between them.

This chain links TRBV27 with TRBJ1-2, with 9 bases identical to TRBD1. The CDR3 sequence is 16 residues long. J was trimmed by 5 bases and V by 4 bases; bases with no gene match: 11. Looked up from germline, CDR1 is MNHEY and CDR2 is SMNVEV (reference sequence). CDR3 protein: CASSWDRAGGFYGYTF. CDR3 nucleotide sequence: TGTGCCAGCAGTTGGGACAGGGCGGGGGGATTTTATGGCTACACCTTC.

V and J are TRBV6-6 and TRBJ2-1; a possible D gene is TRBD1 (6 bases). The length of the CDR3 is 13 residues. Trimming shortened V by 5 bases and J by 8 bases, and 13 bases separated the two germline ends. Per germline, CDR1 MNHNY and CDR2 SVGAGI (reference sequence). CDR3 bases: TGTGCCAGCAGTAGACTACAGGGAGATGAGCAGTTCTTC. Residues: CASSRLQGDEQFF.

The chain recombines TRBV11-2 with TRBJ1-1, with no clear D. Germline-derived CDR1 and CDR2 are SGHAT and FQNNGV. The CDR3 length is 14 residues. V was shortened by 5 bases and J by 0 bases, with 10 bases between the two germline ends. This CDR3 reads CASSDSSMNTEAFF. DNA of the CDR3: TGTGCCAGCAGCGACTCGTCCATGAACACTGAAGCTTTCTTT.

The chain carries TRBV4-1 and TRBJ1-2, with D perhaps matching TRBD1 (5 bases). CDR1 and CDR2 from the germline V gene are MGHRA and YSYEKL. Between the trimmed V and J ends, which lost 1 base and 8 bases, there was a span of 14 bases. CDR3 length equals 14 residues. CDR3 in amino acids: CASSQVGAVRGYTF. CDR3 in DNA: TGCGCCAGCAGCCAAGTAGGGGCCGTGAGAGGCTACACCTTC.

The chain is built from TRBV9 and TRBJ2-5, with 7 nucleotides matching TRBD1. V lost 4 bases and J lost 10; bases outside the gene matches: 16. The CDR3 has 15 amino acids. Germline V gene data show CDR1 as SGDLS and CDR2 as YYNGEE. This CDR3 reads CASSYRDSLQGYQYF. DNA for the CDR3: TGTGCCAGCAGCTACCGGGACAGCCTTCAGGGATACCAGTACTTC. Full variable domain (outside the CDR3, taken from reference TRBV9 and TRBJ2-5): DSGVTQTPKHLITATGQRVTLRCSPRSGDLSVYWYQQSLDQGLQFLIQYYNGEERAKGNILERFSAQQFPDLHSELNLSSLELGDSALYFCASSYRDSLQGYQYFGPGTRLLVL.

The J gene is TRBJ1-1, the V gene TRBV12-5, with 8 positions matching TRBD1. The CDR3 has 15 residues. The germline V gene encodes CDR1 LGHNT and CDR2 FRNRAP. Trimming removed 1 base from V and 5 bases from J; junction bases left unmatched: 6. The CDR3 coding sequence is TGTGCTAGTGGTTTGGCCACAGGGGGTAAGACTGAAGCTTTCTTT. Translated, it gives CASGLATGGKTEAFF.